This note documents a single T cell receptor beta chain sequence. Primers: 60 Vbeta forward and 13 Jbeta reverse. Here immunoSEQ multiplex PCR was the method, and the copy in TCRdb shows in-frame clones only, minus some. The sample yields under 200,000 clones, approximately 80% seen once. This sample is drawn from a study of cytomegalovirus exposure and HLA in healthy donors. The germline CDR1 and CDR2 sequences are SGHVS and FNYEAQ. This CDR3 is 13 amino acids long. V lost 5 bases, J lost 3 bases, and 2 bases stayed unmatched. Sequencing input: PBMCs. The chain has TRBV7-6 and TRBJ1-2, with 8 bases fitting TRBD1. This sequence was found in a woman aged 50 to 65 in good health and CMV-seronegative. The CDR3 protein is CASSEGQDYGYTF. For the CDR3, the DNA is TGTGCCAGCAGCGAGGGACAGGACTATGGCTACACCTTC. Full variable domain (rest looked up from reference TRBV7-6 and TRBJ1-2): GAGVSQSPRYKVTKRGQDVALRCDPISGHVSLYWYRQALGQGPEFLTYFNYEAQQDKSGLPNDRFSAERPEGSISTLTIQRTEQRDSAMYRCASSEGQDYGYTFGSGTRLTVV.